The entry below gives a single T cell receptor (beta chain) sequence along with its context. This clonotype was recorded a few times. The antigen it recognizes is unknown. Base qualities are not recorded, but no much larger clone differs from it by a single base. The protocol used for the library was 5' RACE. The sequencing machine was a NextSeq 500. The TCR library protocol attached unique molecular identifiers to individual cDNA molecules to correct for sequencing error and PCR bias. Both TCR alpha and beta chains were sequenced, and tight co-correlation was observed between alpha and beta sequence abundances in each sample. In the original analysis: V gene, J gene and CDR3 annotation of TCR sequences was performed with Decombinator V4. Expanded TCRs were defined as changing significantly between any two time points under a Poisson model with p below 0.0001. TCR abundances were normalised to the total number of TCRs sequenced per sample and expressed as counts per million. MAIT TCRs were defined by TRAV1-2 paired with TRAJ12, TRAJ20 or TRAJ33, and iNKT TCRs by TRAV10 paired with TRAJ18. VDJdb, accessed 1 November 2021, was searched for CMV, EBV and SARS-CoV-2 annotated TCRs, with TCRs annotated for multiple antigens excluded. The public reads were quality trimmed at Q25 with fastp and then assembled into clones with MiXCR by TCRdb, keeping productive beta chains. Rows are combined by CDR3 protein, so each entry shows the most common genes and DNA. TCRdb's processing, not the authors', yielded these V and J calls. The sample table holds approximately 35,000 distinct CDR3 sequences, of which approximately 6% were seen once. 10% to 15% of the sample rests with the top ten.

The V end loses 0 bases and the J end loses 2 bases, and a stretch of 9 bases separates them. From a lookup of the germline V gene, CDR1 and CDR2 are SGHDT and YYEEEE. The CDR3 sequence holds 14 residues, the cysteine and phenylalanine included. Only the CDR3 DNA stays, 42 bases, in frame from base 1. This sample stems from a study of early T cells in non-severe SARS-CoV-2 infection (dated by TCRdb to 2020 to 2023). About the full investigation: TCR sequencing used bulk RNA from unsorted whole blood, so alpha and beta chains could not be paired. The paper's findings and limits, for the study overall: Matching against VDJdb was skewed toward anti-spike CD8 responses, likely underestimated virus-specific expansions, and missed private and CD4 specificities.

The study was a case-control design nested within a healthcare worker cohort in London, UK, with weekly nasopharyngeal swab PCR tests and blood sampling. Healthcare workers were recruited between 23 and 31 March 2020, during the week of the UK lockdown, and were followed weekly for up to roughly 15 weeks. The receptor was derived from an adult who was a healthcare worker with PCR-confirmed SARS-CoV-2 infection or an uninfected control (not recorded which). The chain employs TRBV5-6 and TRBJ2-7; no confident D gene assignment can be made. Sequenced input: whole blood. This receptor has the CDR3 CASSLVRLPYEQYF. The nucleotide sequence reads as follows: TGTGCCAGCAGCTTGGTCCGTCTACCCTACGAGCAGTACTTC.